These T cell receptor beta chains were read from a single sample in a study of cytotoxic CD8 clonotypes in ibrutinib-treated CLL. The data were produced by immunoSEQ multiplex PCR, yet TCRdb's version contains in-frame clones alone and is incomplete. The sample gives 55,000 to 85,000 clones, 90% of which show up once; approximately 3.1% is in the top ten. Source: PBMCs, taken after 12 months of ibrutinib treatment. These receptors were taken from a human donor with chronic lymphocytic leukemia. Each CDR3 is given with its conserved first and last residue. D genes are given only for firm matches. For some rows the clone size is stated as once, few or many, or as a class when expanded; others skip it.

cdr3_length | d_call | j_call | clone_size | v_call | cdr3_aa | cdr3_nt
14 | . | TRBJ2-5 | once | TRBV7-2 | CASSLGGGWETQYF | TGTGCCAGCAGCTTAGGGGGAGGCTGGGAGACCCAGTACTTC
16 | TRBD2 | TRBJ2-1 | . | TRBV7-2 | CASSLAGLAVNNEQFF | TGTGCCAGCAGCTTAGCAGGCCTAGCGGTTAACAATGAGCAGTTCTTC
14 | TRBD1 | TRBJ1-1 | once | TRBV19 | CASSRQGSSTEAFF | TGTGCCAGTAGTAGACAGGGGTCTAGTACTGAAGCTTTCTTT
15 | TRBD2 | TRBJ2-1 | . | TRBV11-2 | CASSPTSANDNEQFF | TGTGCCAGCAGCCCGACTAGCGCGAACGACAATGAGCAGTTCTTC
13 | . | TRBJ2-3 | . | TRBV7-3 | CASSLWTEDTQYF | TGTGCCAGCAGCTTATGGACGGAAGATACGCAGTATTTT
15 | TRBD2 | TRBJ2-7 | . | TRBV11-3 | CASSLQAGVGKEQYF | TGTGCCAGCAGCTTACAAGCGGGGGTTGGTAAAGAGCAGTACTTC
10 | . | TRBJ1-2 | . | TRBV28 | CASSTPGYTF | TGTGCCAGCAGTACCCCTGGCTACACCTTC
15 | TRBD2 | TRBJ2-1 | . | TRBV30 | CAWSEPSGSHNEQFF | TGTGCCTGGAGTGAGCCTAGCGGGAGCCACAATGAGCAGTTCTTC
14 | . | TRBJ2-7 | . | TRBV19 | CASSARLDSYEQYF | TGTGCCAGTAGTGCTAGACTGGACTCCTACGAGCAGTACTTC
14 | . | TRBJ2-3 | few | TRBV27 | CASSYSVPPDTQYF | TGTGCCAGCAGTTACAGCGTTCCCCCAGATACGCAGTATTTT
12 | . | TRBJ2-2 | . | TRBV9 | CASSVRTGELFF | TGTGCCAGCAGCGTACGTACCGGGGAGCTGTTTTTT
13 | . | TRBJ2-7 | . | TRBV5-1 | CASSLAGTYEQYF | TGCGCCAGCAGCTTGGCAGGCACCTACGAGCAGTACTTC
14 | . | TRBJ1-2 | . | TRBV19 | CASRQIGTDGLGTF | TGTGCCAGTAGACAAATCGGGACGGATGGTTTAGGCACCTTC
15 | . | TRBJ2-1 | . | TRBV5-1 | CASSLAGTVMDEQFF | TGCGCCAGCAGCTTAGCGGGGACAGTGATGGATGAGCAGTTCTTC
14 | . | TRBJ1-3 | . | TRBV19 | CASHPLREGNTIYF | TGTGCCAGCCACCCTTTACGGGAGGGAAACACCATATATTTT
11 | . | TRBJ2-5 | . | TRBV6-6 | CASRDQETQYF | TGTGCCAGCAGGGACCAAGAGACCCAGTACTTC
15 | . | TRBJ2-3 | once | TRBV11-3 | CASSLSRGLGDTQYF | TGTGCCAGCAGCTTATCTCGGGGACTGGGAGATACGCAGTATTTT
18 | TRBD1 | TRBJ2-6 | . | TRBV7-8 | CASSYRDRKYSGANVLTF | TGTGCCAGCAGCTATAGGGACAGAAAGTATTCTGGGGCCAACGTCCTGACTTTC
15 | . | TRBJ1-5 | . | TRBV19 | CASSTVLTGNQPQHF | TGTGCCAGTAGTACGGTACTTACAGGGAATCAGCCCCAGCATTTT
16 | TRBD2 | TRBJ2-1 | . | TRBV29-1 | CSVEGLAGLTYNEQFF | TGCAGCGTTGAGGGACTAGCGGGCCTAACCTACAATGAGCAGTTCTTC